Included here is one T cell receptor (beta chain) sequence, with context. The source of the sample is a study of regulatory T cells in long-lasting Graves disease. Per germline, CDR1 SQVTM and CDR2 ANQGSEA. The CDR3 is made up of 14 amino acids. Trimming at V came to 3 bases and at J to 2 bases, leaving 5 bases not matched to a gene. For TCR beta, libraries came from iRepertoire HTBI primers and Arm-PCR of CDR3 regions. TCRdb redid the calling of the multiplex PCR reads with MiXCR, one entry per CDR3 protein. The sample holds roughly 320,000 distinct CDR3 sequences, 16% seen once. Time point here: newly diagnosed GD, antithyroid drugs for less than 3 months. Scientists built the TCR library using RNA that was extracted from PBMCs. A further study also used this sample, focusing on T cells in Graves' hyperthyroidism and ophthalmopathy. That work adds: Uncontrolled infection, other autoimmune disease, pregnancy and lactation each barred patients from inclusion. With the HTBI primer set, the TCR CDR3 went through a first round of RT-PCR.

The sample in question was peripheral blood mononuclear cells (PBMCs), obtained at new diagnosis, from a patient treated with antithyroid drugs. The TCR sequence derives from a middle-aged man with Graves disease. This chain uses TRBV29-1 with TRBJ2-7; 9 bases align to TRBD1. In DNA, the CDR3 is TGCAGCGTTGATATCGGGACAGGGACCTACGAGCAGTACTTC. It encodes CSVDIGTGTYEQYF.